The 24 T cell receptor beta chains given below trace back to one sample, sequenced in a study of beta chain features in type 1 diabetes. General study findings and limits: For Type 1 diabetes patients, all four CD4+ subsets carried TCRB CDR3s that were moderately but significantly shorter.

The antigens for these receptors are not known. Of the isolated RNA, all was reverse transcribed, and so the sequenced material was expressed TCRB transcripts. The method was immunoSEQ multiplex PCR; TCRdb's version includes in-frame clones alone and lacks a portion of them. The profile covers around 280,000 clones, with over 12% appearing a single time and around 0.015% taken by the ten largest. The sample consisted of naive CD4+ T cells from blood. The receptors come from a man between 18 and 29 years old with type 1 diabetes.

In this sample, this clone turned up a few times. J is TRBJ2-1 and V is TRBV30; TRBD2 aligns across 9 bases. From germline, CDR1 is GTSNPN and CDR2 SVGIG (reference sequence). There are 13 residues in the CDR3. After removal of 8 bases from V and 7 bases from J, the junction contained 9 bases not matched to a gene. The CDR3 loop reads CARDQRGVNEQFF. As DNA, the CDR3 is TGTGCCCGGGACCAGCGGGGGGTTAATGAGCAGTTCTTC.

The rearrangement links TRBV25-1 to TRBJ2-5; D perhaps matches TRBD2 (5 bases). The CDR3 is made up of 13 amino acids. Germline V gene lookup returns CDR1 MGHDK and CDR2 SYGVNS. Deletions cut 4 bases from V and 9 bases from J, with 15 bases between. The CDR3 here is CASSGSPKEAQYF. The CDR3 DNA follows: TGTGCCAGCAGTGGCAGCCCCAAGGAGGCCCAGTACTTC.

This clone was seen a few times. The chain combines TRBV5-1 with TRBJ2-5; weak D call: TRBD1 (7 bases). This CDR3 has 16 amino acids. From germline, CDR1 is SGHRS and CDR2 YFSETQ. The germline V and J ends were trimmed by 0 bases and 5 bases, with 17 bases remaining between them. The CDR3 nucleotides are TGCGCCAGCAGCTTGGCCAGGGGGGTACTGAGGGAGACCCAGTACTTC. Translating it yields CASSLARGVLRETQYF.

This chain links TRBV7-9 with TRBJ2-7; no clear D. This CDR3 comprises 16 residues. Trimming removed 1 base at V and 2 bases at J, with 15 bases between. Germline V gives CDR1 SEHNR, CDR2 FQNEAQ (reference sequence). The CDR3 nucleotides read TGTGCCAGCAGCTTAGTTCGTAGCCAGAACGCCTACGAGCAGTACTTC. Translating gives CASSLVRSQNAYEQYF.

The gene calls are TRBV6-6 and TRBJ1-5; D possibly corresponds to TRBD1 (5 bases). Per the germline V gene, CDR1 is MNHNY and CDR2 is SVGAGI (reference sequence). The CDR3 length is 12 residues. The V and J ends lost 6 bases and 4 bases respectively, with 7 bases between them. The CDR3 loop is CASRRGNQPQHF. DNA of the CDR3: TGTGCCAGCAGGCGGGGGAATCAGCCCCAGCATTTT.

This clone was seen a few times. This rearrangement joins TRBV7-2 to TRBJ2-1; no definite D call. V was cut by 1 base and J by 4 bases, with 8 bases left in between. The CDR3 runs to 14 residues. Germline-derived CDR1 and CDR2 are SGHTA and FQGNSA. The CDR3 is CASSLEAGYNEQFF. CDR3 DNA sequence: TGTGCCAGCAGCTTAGAAGCCGGGTACAATGAGCAGTTCTTC.

This clone appeared a few times. V gene TRBV7-9 combines with J gene TRBJ2-1; 9 bases fit TRBD2. This CDR3 is 15 amino acids long. The germline gives CDR1 SEHNR, CDR2 FQNEAQ (reference sequence). The V segment lost 4 bases and the J segment 9 bases; nucleotides outside the gene matches: 10. The CDR3 region has the DNA TGTGCCAGCAGCTCCCGTGGCGGGGGGGGGAGTGAGCAGTTCTTC. As protein: CASSSRGGGGSEQFF.

There are a few counts of this clone. The chain combines TRBV29-1 with TRBJ2-1; D possibly corresponds to TRBD1 (5 bases). Germline V CDR1 and CDR2: SQVTM, ANQGSEA. V was shortened by 4 bases and J by 4 bases, with 14 bases between the two germline ends. CDR3 length equals 14 residues. In nucleotides, the CDR3 is TGCAGCGTTGTGCCGAGACAGCCTTACAATGAGCAGTTCTTC. The encoded protein is CSVVPRQPYNEQFF.

The V call is TRBV10-3, the J call TRBJ2-5, with 9 bases identical to TRBD2. The junction had 12 bases not matched to a gene; V was cut back by 8 bases and J by 11 bases. The CDR3 covers 13 residues. The germline V gene encodes CDR1 ENHRY and CDR2 SYGVKD. CDR3 sequence: CAIGGTRGGEQYF. For the CDR3, the DNA is TGTGCCATCGGAGGGACACGCGGGGGGGAGCAGTACTTC.

This clone was seen a handful of times. The chain joins TRBV18 to TRBJ2-2, with D hard to call. Germline CDR1 and CDR2: KGHSH and LQKENI. This CDR3 is built from 17 residues. Trimming took off 2 bases at V and 4 bases at J, with 17 bases between the two ends. CDR3 amino acids: CASSPVVSTGGTGELFF. DNA of the CDR3: TGTGCCAGCTCACCAGTAGTTTCGACTGGCGGCACCGGGGAGCTGTTTTTT.

The genes are TRBV13 and TRBJ1-2; 8 bases line up with TRBD1. This CDR3 is built from 14 residues. V shed 4 bases, J shed 3 bases, and the junction held 4 bases outside the gene matches. CDR1 PRHDT and CDR2 FYEKMQ come from the germline V gene (reference sequence). CDR3 DNA: TGTGCCAGCAGCTCACTGGACAGGGACTATGGCTACACCTTC. Translating it yields CASSSLDRDYGYTF.

The chain joins TRBV29-1 to TRBJ2-1, with 7 bases identical to TRBD2. The ends lost 1 base at V and 13 bases at J; junction bases unmatched: 10. Germline CDR1 SQVTM, CDR2 ANQGSEA. This CDR3 spans 13 amino acids. This CDR3 is CSVEGRFGGSQFF. DNA for the CDR3: TGCAGCGTTGAAGGCCGCTTTGGCGGGAGTCAGTTCTTC.

This rearrangement joins TRBV5-4 to TRBJ2-1; TRBD2 matches at 7 bases. The V and J ends lost 4 bases and 1 base, in that order; junction bases with no gene match: 5. Germline CDR1 and CDR2: SGHNT and YYREEE (reference sequence). The CDR3 sequence is 15 residues long. The CDR3 region is CASSAPGGSYNEQFF. In DNA form, the CDR3 reads TGTGCCAGCAGCGCCCCGGGAGGTTCCTACAATGAGCAGTTCTTC.

This clone has just a few counts. This chain uses TRBV28 with TRBJ1-4, with 7 bases matching TRBD1. Trimming took 6 bases from V and 6 from J; bases not matched to a gene: 13. This CDR3 is built from 16 residues. Germline values: CDR1 MDHEN, CDR2 SYDVKM. CDR3 sequence: CASSRTDREVYEKLFF. The CDR3 nucleotides read TGTGCCAGCAGCCGGACCGACAGGGAAGTTTATGAAAAACTGTTTTTT.

This chain joins TRBV7-9 and TRBJ2-3; 8 bases agree with TRBD1. The CDR3 loop spans 18 amino acids. The V gene's germline CDR1 is SEHNR and CDR2 FQNEAQ (reference sequence). The V and J ends lost 4 bases and 1 base, in that order; junction bases with no gene match: 13. The CDR3 is CASSSGTGGTLGTDTQYF. CDR3 in DNA: TGTGCCAGCAGCTCCGGGACAGGTGGTACCCTGGGCACAGATACGCAGTATTTT.

This clone was counted only a few times. This chain links TRBV23-1 with TRBJ1-2; no clear D gene. TRBV23-1 is identified as an open reading frame with a role that is uncertain. This CDR3 is 13 amino acids long. Trimming cost V 7 bases and J 2 bases, with 11 bases left between them. CDR3 nucleotides: TGCGCCAGCACCCAGTGGGCCAACTATGGCTACACCTTC. Translated, it gives CASTQWANYGYTF.

Only a few counts were recorded for this clone. The V gene is TRBV11-1, the J gene TRBJ1-2; 7 bases fit TRBD1. This CDR3 is 13 amino acids long. The germline V gene encodes CDR1 SGHAT and CDR2 FQDESV (reference sequence). Trimming removed 5 bases from V and 8 bases from J; junction bases left unmatched: 8. DNA of the CDR3: TGTGCCAGCAGCCGCCGACAGGGAGAGGGCTACACCTTC. Its protein is CASSRRQGEGYTF.

This chain joins TRBV18 and TRBJ2-5; TRBD1 is a possible D gene (5 bases). The CDR3 runs to 15 residues. Trimming took off 1 base at V and 5 bases at J, with 14 bases between the two ends. Germline V gives CDR1 KGHSH, CDR2 LQKENI. The CDR3 DNA is TGTGCCAGCTCACCACGAGGCCTCAAGGGGGAGACCCAGTACTTC. Translation: CASSPRGLKGETQYF.

The chain is built from TRBV5-1 and TRBJ2-7; 7 bases map to TRBD1. With V trimmed by 5 bases and J by 3 bases, 14 bases remained unmatched. CDR1 is SGHRS and CDR2 is YFSETQ in the germline V gene. The CDR3 is made up of 16 amino acids. Written as DNA, the CDR3 is TGCGCCAGCAGGAAATCCGGGACAGCTACGGGCTACGAGCAGTACTTC. Translating gives CASRKSGTATGYEQYF.

This clone was observed a handful of times. The rearrangement links TRBV30 to TRBJ1-5; D is uncertain. Trimming stripped 0 bases from V and 3 bases from J, with 9 bases between. CDR3 length: 14 amino acids. Germline V gene lookup returns CDR1 GTSNPN and CDR2 SVGIG (reference sequence). The CDR3 sequence is CAWSVRGANQPQHF. The CDR3 coding sequence is TGTGCCTGGAGTGTACGGGGAGCCAATCAGCCCCAGCATTTT. The full variable domain, rest sourced from reference TRBV30 and TRBJ1-5, is SQTIHQWPATLVQPVGSPLSLECTVEGTSNPNLYWYRQAAGRGLQLLFYSVGIGQISSEVPQNLSASRPQDRQFILSSKKLLLSDSGFYLCAWSVRGANQPQHFGDGTRLSIL.

The CDR3 is CASSYVAGKYEQYF. The DNA of the CDR3 is TGTGCCAGCAGTTACGTGGCAGGGAAGTACGAGCAGTACTTC. The chain recombines TRBV6-5 with TRBJ2-7; the D gene is possibly TRBD1 (5 bases). The CDR3 contains 14 residues. The germline V and J ends were trimmed by 2 bases and 4 bases, with 12 bases remaining between them. The germline gives CDR1 MNHEY, CDR2 SVGAGI.

The rearrangement joins TRBV27 to TRBJ1-4; D gene unclear. CDR1 MNHEY and CDR2 SMNVEV come from the germline V gene (reference sequence). Deletions cut 2 bases from V and 4 bases from J, with 11 bases between. The CDR3 runs 15 residues. The CDR3 DNA reads TGTGCCAGCAGTTTACTGGCCCGACATAATGAAAAACTGTTTTTT. This codes for CASSLLARHNEKLFF.

This clone has a handful of counts. The chain carries TRBV5-4 and TRBJ2-7; the match to TRBD1 covers 7 bases. V shed 4 bases and J 1 base; nucleotides not matched to a gene: 8. Per germline, CDR1 SGHNT and CDR2 YYREEE (reference sequence). The CDR3 is 15 residues long. The CDR3 nucleotides are TGTGCCAGCAGCAGGGACAGCGGCGGATCCTACGAGCAGTACTTC. It translates to CASSRDSGGSYEQYF.

There are a few counts of this clone. The chain is built from TRBV15 and TRBJ2-1, with 8 bases fitting TRBD1. CDR3 size: 16 residues. Germline loops: CDR1 LNHNV, CDR2 YYDKDF (reference sequence). Trimming at V came to 0 bases and at J to 9 bases, leaving 10 bases not matched to a gene. DNA of the CDR3: TGTGCCACCAGCAGAGATGGAGGGACAGGTGGTAGTGAGCAGTTCTTC. Protein: CATSRDGGTGGSEQFF.